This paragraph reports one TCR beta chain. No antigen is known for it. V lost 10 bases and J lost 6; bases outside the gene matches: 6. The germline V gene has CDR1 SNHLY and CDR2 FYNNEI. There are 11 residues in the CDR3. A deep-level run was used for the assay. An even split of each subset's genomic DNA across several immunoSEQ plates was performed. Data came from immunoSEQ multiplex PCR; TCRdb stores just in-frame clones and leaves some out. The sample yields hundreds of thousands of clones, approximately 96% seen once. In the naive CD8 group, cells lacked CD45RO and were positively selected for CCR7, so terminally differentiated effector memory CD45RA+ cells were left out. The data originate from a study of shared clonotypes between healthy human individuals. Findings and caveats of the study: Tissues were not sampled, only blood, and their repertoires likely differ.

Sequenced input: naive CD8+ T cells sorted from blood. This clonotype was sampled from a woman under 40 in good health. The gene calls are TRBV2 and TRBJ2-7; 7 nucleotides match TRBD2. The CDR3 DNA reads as TGTGCCACCTATGGGGGGGGCGAGCAGTACTTC. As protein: CATYGGGEQYF.